Listed below are T cell receptor beta chains from one sample, sequenced in a study of monozygotic twins with inflammatory bowel disease. TCRdb reprocessed the 5' RACE reads and keeps a single row for each CDR3 protein, giving no DNA. The sample table sets out approximately 420,000 distinct CDR3 sequences. The sequenced sample was blood. These receptors were collected from a human donor with ulcerative colitis or Crohn's disease, or a healthy co-twin of an affected twin (not recorded which). Each CDR3 is given with its conserved first and last residue.

CDR3 protein: CASSSSGTGYDEQYF
V gene: TRBV6-5
J gene: TRBJ2-7

CDR3 protein: CASSSNTLDEQYF
V gene: TRBV5-4
J gene: TRBJ2-7

CDR3 protein: CASSEQGLTEAFF
V gene: TRBV13
J gene: TRBJ1-1

CDR3 protein: CASSPGTGTEAFF
V gene: TRBV12-3/TRBV12-4
J gene: TRBJ1-1

CDR3 protein: CAGRLAYEQYF
V gene: TRBV30
J gene: TRBJ2-7

CDR3 protein: CASSVRERPSNEQFF
V gene: TRBV5-1
J gene: TRBJ2-1

CDR3 protein: CAVRRANYGYTF
V gene: TRBV6-2/TRBV6-3
J gene: TRBJ1-2

CDR3 protein: CASSLTSASYNEQFF
V gene: TRBV7-3
J gene: TRBJ2-1

CDR3 protein: CATSDSGYHEQFF
V gene: TRBV24-1
J gene: TRBJ2-1

CDR3 protein: CASSLERDPTDTQYF
V gene: TRBV12-3/TRBV12-4
J gene: TRBJ2-3

CDR3 protein: CASSPAGTLGYTF
V gene: TRBV7-9
J gene: TRBJ1-2

CDR3 protein: CASSLGQGKGYTF
V gene: TRBV9
J gene: TRBJ1-2

CDR3 protein: CASSLQGQEYNEQFF
V gene: TRBV5-1
J gene: TRBJ2-1

CDR3 protein: CASSQLQGANAEAFF
V gene: TRBV4-3
J gene: TRBJ1-1

CDR3 protein: CATSTFGDWPGRELFF
V gene: TRBV15
J gene: TRBJ2-2

CDR3 protein: CSVDLRRGDEQYF
V gene: TRBV29-1
J gene: TRBJ2-7

CDR3 protein: CASSSNIPGLYGYTF
V gene: TRBV7-9
J gene: TRBJ1-2

CDR3 protein: CASRLGYEQYF
V gene: TRBV6-5
J gene: TRBJ2-7

CDR3 protein: CSASTGGNYGYTF
V gene: TRBV20-1
J gene: TRBJ1-2

CDR3 protein: CASSSGTSGGADTQYF
V gene: TRBV5-4
J gene: TRBJ2-3

CDR3 protein: CASKLGQLGQETQYF
V gene: TRBV6-1
J gene: TRBJ2-5

CDR3 protein: CASVTDSYNEQFF
V gene: TRBV2
J gene: TRBJ2-1